This T cell receptor beta chain was sequenced in a study of blood T cell repertoires in COVID-19. Overall study: Material from acute and convalescent COVID-19 was sourced from the United States, Italy and Spain.

This clone showed up just once. Under the authors' procedure: By means of reference gene primer amplification, nucleated cell counts were estimated. The protocol was immunoSEQ multiplex PCR, while the TCRdb copy is restricted to in-frame clones and leaves out a portion. V, J and clone size reflect that table, while D and trimming were determined from the DNA. The table lists about 350,000 clones, about nine tenths of them singletons. The CDR3 runs to 13 residues. Germline CDR1 is LNHDA and CDR2 is SQIVND (reference sequence). Trimming took off 4 bases at V and 10 bases at J, with 11 bases between the two ends.

Sequencing was done on a sample of peripheral blood. This TCR was sampled from a woman aged 55-75 years with COVID-19, enrolled during active disease. The chain employs TRBV19 and TRBJ1-6; tentative D call: TRBD1 (6 bases). CDR3 region: CASSTTGYSPLHF. CDR3 coding DNA: TGTGCCAGTAGTACCACAGGGTACTCACCCCTCCACTTT.